This T cell receptor beta chain is drawn from a study of control samples from healthy donors and cancer patients. Trimming stripped 10 bases from V and 0 bases from J, with 13 bases between. The CDR3 is 14 amino acids. Germline loops: CDR1 LNHDA, CDR2 SQIVND (reference sequence). Assay: immunoSEQ multiplex PCR; the TCRdb copy retains only in-frame clones and omits some. Of 150,000 to 200,000 clones listed, 90% are singletons. Sequencing was performed on blood. This receptor was identified in a woman aged 50 to 65 in good health. This chain connects TRBV19 to TRBJ1-3, with a tentative D call TRBD1 (6 bases). CDR3: CATQPTGSGNTIYF. CDR3 in DNA: TGTGCCACCCAACCGACAGGCTCTGGAAACACCATATATTTT. The full variable domain, its missing parts supplied by reference TRBV19 and TRBJ1-3, is DGGITQSPKYLFRKEGQNVTLSCEQNLNHDAMYWYRQDPGQGLRLIYYSQIVNDFQKGDIAEGYSVSREKKESFPLTVTSAQKNPTAFYLCATQPTGSGNTIYFGEGSWLTVV.